The 19 T cell receptor beta chains below were found in one sample sequenced in a study of CD8 T cells in Susac syndrome. The RNA input was roughly 0.45 to 1 ug, and it was reverse transcribed with random hexamers. TCRdb redid the calling of the immunoSEQ multiplex PCR reads with MiXCR, one entry per CDR3 protein. The data show 120,000 to 150,000 distinct CDR3 sequences, roughly 95% seen once. The sequenced sample consisted of CD4+ T cells from PBMCs. The receptors shown here come from a human donor in good health.

The J gene is TRBJ2-7, the V gene TRBV20-1, with 10 nucleotides matching TRBD2. V was pared by 3 bases and J by 7 bases, with 12 bases of the junction left unmatched. Germline values: CDR1 DFQATT, CDR2 SNEGSKA (reference sequence). This CDR3 comprises 15 residues. For the CDR3, the DNA is TGCAGTGCTAGTCCTAGCGGGAGATTAGGTGGAGAGCAGTACTTC. Its protein is CSASPSGRLGGEQYF.

This clonotype was seen just once. V usage is TRBV5-1 and J usage is TRBJ2-3; D unclear. Trimming left V 4 bases short and J 5 bases short, with 8 bases between. CDR1 SGHRS and CDR2 YFSETQ come from the germline V gene. This CDR3 comprises 12 residues. The CDR3 is CASSGDGDTQYF. DNA of the CDR3: TGCGCCAGCAGCGGCGACGGAGATACGCAGTATTTT.

This clonotype was detected only once. The J gene is TRBJ2-1, the V gene TRBV7-7; 13 bases line up with TRBD2. CDR3 length: 15 amino acids. J was trimmed by 9 bases and V by 5 bases; bases with no gene match: 7. Germline V gene data show CDR1 as SSHAT and CDR2 as FNYEAQ (reference sequence). The DNA for the CDR3 is TGTGCCAGCAGCCCCGGACTAGCGGGAGATCGTGAGCAGTTCTTC. This encodes CASSPGLAGDREQFF.

The V gene is TRBV6-6, the J gene TRBJ2-7; TRBD1 agrees at 10 bases. The CDR3 runs to 14 residues. Germline assignment: CDR1 MNHNY and CDR2 SVGAGI (reference sequence). Germline trimming cut 7 bases from V and 3 bases from J; bases unmatched to any gene: 6. CDR3 DNA sequence: TGTGCCAGCACCCGGGACAGGGGAGTCTACGAGCAGTACTTC. Encoded protein: CASTRDRGVYEQYF.

This CDR3 reads CASSLRLEGVEQYF. Here the CDR3 DNA reads TGTGCCAGCAGCTTAAGGTTGGAGGGTGTCGAGCAGTACTTC. The rearrangement joins TRBV11-2 to TRBJ2-7, with D perhaps matching TRBD2 (6 bases). The CDR3 runs 14 residues. V shed 2 bases and J shed 6 bases, with 14 bases lying between them. Germline V gene lookup returns CDR1 SGHAT and CDR2 FQNNGV.

The rearrangement uses TRBV20-1 and TRBJ1-2; no reliable D call. The germline V and J ends were trimmed by 6 bases and 3 bases, with 8 bases remaining between them. Germline CDR1 is DFQATT and CDR2 is SNEGSKA (reference sequence). CDR3 size: 11 residues. CDR3 in DNA: TGCAGTGCCCGCGTCGACTATGGCTACACCTTC. Translation: CSARVDYGYTF.

In DNA, the CDR3 is TGTGCCAGCTCCCGCCAAACGGGGGAGCAGTACTTC. It encodes CASSRQTGEQYF. V is TRBV18 and J is TRBJ2-7, with D possibly being TRBD2 (5 bases). Germline assignment: CDR1 KGHSH and CDR2 LQKENI. Trimming left V 6 bases short and J 7 bases short, with 13 bases between. CDR3 length equals 12 residues.

The J gene is TRBJ2-1, the V gene TRBV27; TRBD1 is a possible D gene (6 bases). Trimming stripped 6 bases from V and 6 bases from J, with 21 bases between. Germline V CDR1 and CDR2: MNHEY, SMNVEV (reference sequence). The CDR3 length is 16 residues. In DNA form, the CDR3 reads TGTGCCAGCAGCTCTTCGGGACAAGGGTGGGGCAATGAGCAGTTCTTC. Protein sequence: CASSSSGQGWGNEQFF.

The chain carries TRBV20-1 and TRBJ2-5; D could derive from TRBD1 or TRBD2 (5 bases each). Trimming removed 1 base at V and 2 bases at J, with 20 bases between. The CDR3 length is 17 residues. Germline lookup yields CDR1 DFQATT and CDR2 SNEGSKA (reference sequence). The CDR3 nucleotides read TGCAGTGCTAGAGTTCTTGGTGGATGGGGACGGCAAGAGACCCAGTACTTC. This codes for CSARVLGGWGRQETQYF.

The chain has TRBV28 and TRBJ2-1; D tentatively fits TRBD1 or TRBD2 (5 bases each). V shed 5 bases and J shed 6 bases, with 17 bases lying between them. The CDR3 totals 15 residues. Germline loops: CDR1 MDHEN, CDR2 SYDVKM. The CDR3 protein is CASSILGTLLNEQFF. Written as DNA, the CDR3 is TGTGCCAGCAGTATTCTCGGGACCCTACTCAATGAGCAGTTCTTC.

This rearrangement joins TRBV10-3 to TRBJ2-3; a weak D match, TRBD1 (6 bases). Germline loops: CDR1 ENHRY, CDR2 SYGVKD. The V end was cut by 3 bases, the J end by 4 bases, with 17 bases between. This CDR3 contains 16 residues. CDR3 DNA: TGTGCCATCAGTGACAGATCAGGGGCCGGGGCAGATACGCAGTATTTT. Its protein is CAISDRSGAGADTQYF.

The rearrangement joins TRBV6-6 to TRBJ2-4, with D perhaps TRBD1 or TRBD2 (5 bases each). Germline assignment: CDR1 MNHNY and CDR2 SVGAGI (reference sequence). The CDR3 runs 16 residues. Trimming removed 6 bases from V and 1 base from J, with 16 bases in between. CDR3 protein: CASSQGLWGAKNIQYF. CDR3 DNA sequence: TGTGCCAGCAGCCAGGGCCTCTGGGGGGCCAAAAACATTCAGTACTTC.

This clonotype was picked up one time. The V call is TRBV13, the J call TRBJ2-3, with D possibly called TRBD1 or TRBD2 (5 bases each). The length of the CDR3 is 13 residues. The V end was cut by 5 bases, the J end by 5 bases, with 11 bases between. Per the germline V gene, CDR1 is PRHDT and CDR2 is FYEKMQ (reference sequence). The CDR3 loop reads CASSGTPRDTQYF. The CDR3 coding sequence is TGTGCCAGCAGCGGGACCCCCCGAGATACGCAGTATTTT.

J is TRBJ2-1 and V is TRBV27; D tentatively reads TRBD1 or TRBD2 (6 bases each). The germline gives CDR1 MNHEY, CDR2 SMNVEV (reference sequence). Between the trimmed V and J ends, which lost 5 bases and 5 bases, there was a span of 13 bases. This CDR3 spans 14 amino acids. Here the CDR3 DNA reads TGTGCCAGCAGTCCCGGAGGGGGGAACAATGAGCAGTTCTTC. Protein: CASSPGGGNNEQFF.

The chain uses TRBV20-1 and TRBJ2-7; unclear D gene. Germline V CDR1 and CDR2: DFQATT, SNEGSKA (reference sequence). Between the trimmed V and J ends, which lost 6 bases and 3 bases, there was a span of 12 bases. The CDR3 is made up of 12 amino acids. The CDR3 is CSANPTYYEQYF. The CDR3 DNA is TGCAGTGCCAACCCGACCTACTACGAGCAGTACTTC.

The chain links TRBV12-5 to TRBJ2-5; TRBD1 matches at 10 bases. The CDR3 is 13 amino acids. CDR1 and CDR2 (germline): LGHNT, FRNRAP. The V and J ends lost 4 bases and 4 bases, in that order; junction bases with no gene match: 0. In DNA, the CDR3 is TGTGCTAGTGGTTGGGACAGGGGAGAGACCCAGTACTTC. This codes for CASGWDRGETQYF. The full variable domain, with the rest looked up from reference TRBV12-5 and TRBJ2-5, is DARVTQTPRHKVTEMGQEVTMRCQPILGHNTVFWYRQTMMQGLELLAYFRNRAPLDDSGMPKDRFSAEMPDATLATLKIQPSEPRDSAVYFCASGWDRGETQYFGPGTRLLVL.

The V call is TRBV18, the J call TRBJ2-7, with D possibly matching TRBD2 (5 bases). V lost 0 bases and J lost 6, with 9 bases in between. This CDR3 has 13 residues. Germline loops: CDR1 KGHSH, CDR2 LQKENI. The CDR3 protein is CASSPPGGSEQYF. The DNA for the CDR3 is TGTGCCAGCTCACCACCCGGAGGATCCGAGCAGTACTTC.

This chain connects TRBV6-5 to TRBJ1-1; D perhaps matches TRBD1 (5 bases). This CDR3 is built from 13 residues. Germline CDR1 and CDR2: MNHEY and SVGAGI. V was pared by 5 bases and J by 4 bases, with 11 bases between. In nucleotides, the CDR3 is TGTGCCAGCAGTCGGGACCAGAGCACTGAAGCTTTCTTT. Residues: CASSRDQSTEAFF.

The J gene is TRBJ2-5, the V gene TRBV20-1, with 12 positions matching TRBD2. With V trimmed by 4 bases and J by 2 bases, 5 bases remained unmatched. The CDR3 loop spans 15 amino acids. Germline V gene data show CDR1 as DFQATT and CDR2 as SNEGSKA (reference sequence). The CDR3 nucleotides read TGCAGTGCTAAGGGACTAGCGGGTCGGCAAGAGACCCAGTACTTC. This gives the protein CSAKGLAGRQETQYF.